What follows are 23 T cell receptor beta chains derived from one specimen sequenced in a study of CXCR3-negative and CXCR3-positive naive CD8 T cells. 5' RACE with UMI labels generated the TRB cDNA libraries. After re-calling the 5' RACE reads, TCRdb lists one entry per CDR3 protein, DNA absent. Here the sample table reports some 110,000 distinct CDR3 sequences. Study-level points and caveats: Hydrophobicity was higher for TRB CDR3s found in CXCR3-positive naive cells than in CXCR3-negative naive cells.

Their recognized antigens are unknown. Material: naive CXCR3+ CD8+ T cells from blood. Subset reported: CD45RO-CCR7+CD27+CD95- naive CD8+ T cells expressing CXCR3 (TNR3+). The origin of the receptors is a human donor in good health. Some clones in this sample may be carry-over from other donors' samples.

This CDR3 is CASSQEDPYNEQFF. The chain recombines TRBV4-1 with TRBJ2-1. The CDR3 has 14 amino acids. Germline assignment: CDR1 MGHRA and CDR2 YSYEKL.

The CDR3 region is CASSSLEKPQHF. V is TRBV19 and J is TRBJ1-5. This CDR3 spans 12 amino acids. Germline assignment: CDR1 LNHDA and CDR2 SQIVND (reference sequence).

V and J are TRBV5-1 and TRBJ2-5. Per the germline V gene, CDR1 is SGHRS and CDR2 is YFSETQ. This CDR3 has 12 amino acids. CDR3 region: CASSPYQETQYF.

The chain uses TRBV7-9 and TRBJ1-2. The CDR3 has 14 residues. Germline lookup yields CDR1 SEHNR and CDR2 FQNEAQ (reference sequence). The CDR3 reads CASSFLGSYYGYTF.

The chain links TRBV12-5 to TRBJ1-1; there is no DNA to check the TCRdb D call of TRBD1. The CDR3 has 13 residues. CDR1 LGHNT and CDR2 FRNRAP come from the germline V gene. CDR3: CASGLRGATEAFF.

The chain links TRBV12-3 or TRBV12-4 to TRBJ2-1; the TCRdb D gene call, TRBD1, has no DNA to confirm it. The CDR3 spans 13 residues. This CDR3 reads CASTPTENNEQFF.

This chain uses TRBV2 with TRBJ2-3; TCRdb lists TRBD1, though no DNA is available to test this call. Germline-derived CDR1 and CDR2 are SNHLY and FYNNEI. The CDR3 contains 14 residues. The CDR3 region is CASSDFGNTDTQYF. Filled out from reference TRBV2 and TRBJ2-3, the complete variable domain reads EPEVTQTPSHQVTQMGQEVILRCVPISNHLYFYWYRQILGQKVEFLVSFYNNEISEKSEIFDDQFSVERPDGSNFTLKIRSTKLEDSAMYFCASSDFGNTDTQYFGPGTRLTVL.

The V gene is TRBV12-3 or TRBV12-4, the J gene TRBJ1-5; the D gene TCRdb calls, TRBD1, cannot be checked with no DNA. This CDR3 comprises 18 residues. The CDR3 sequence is CASSPSRDRTNSNQPQHF.

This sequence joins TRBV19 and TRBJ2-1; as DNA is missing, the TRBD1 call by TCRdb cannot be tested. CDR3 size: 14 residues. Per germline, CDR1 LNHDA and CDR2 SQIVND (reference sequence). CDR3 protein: CASRTGGSYNEQFF. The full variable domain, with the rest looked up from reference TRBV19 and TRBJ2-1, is DGGITQSPKYLFRKEGQNVTLSCEQNLNHDAMYWYRQDPGQGLRLIYYSQIVNDFQKGDIAEGYSVSREKKESFPLTVTSAQKNPTAFYLCASRTGGSYNEQFFGPGTRLTVL.

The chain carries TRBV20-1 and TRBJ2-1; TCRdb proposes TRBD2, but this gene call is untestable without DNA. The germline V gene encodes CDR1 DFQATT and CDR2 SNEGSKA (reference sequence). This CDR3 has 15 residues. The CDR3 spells CSARDGLADNNEQFF.

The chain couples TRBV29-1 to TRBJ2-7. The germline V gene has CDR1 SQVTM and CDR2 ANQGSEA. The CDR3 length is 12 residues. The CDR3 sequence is CSVAGSTYEQYF.

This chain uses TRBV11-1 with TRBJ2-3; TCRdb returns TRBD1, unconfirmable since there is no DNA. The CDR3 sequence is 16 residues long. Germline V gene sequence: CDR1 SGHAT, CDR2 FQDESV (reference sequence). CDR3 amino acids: CASSALEQGYADTQYF.

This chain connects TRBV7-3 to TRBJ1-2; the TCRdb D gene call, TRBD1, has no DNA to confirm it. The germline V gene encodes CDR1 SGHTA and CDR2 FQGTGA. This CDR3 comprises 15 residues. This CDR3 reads CASSLIGDTLDGYTF.

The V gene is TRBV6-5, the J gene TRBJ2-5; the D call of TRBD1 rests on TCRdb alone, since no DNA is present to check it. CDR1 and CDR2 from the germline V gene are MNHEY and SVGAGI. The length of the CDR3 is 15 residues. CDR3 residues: CASSFYGGRQETQYF.

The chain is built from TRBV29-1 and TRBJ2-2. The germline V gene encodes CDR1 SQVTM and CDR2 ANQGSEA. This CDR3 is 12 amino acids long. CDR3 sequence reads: CSGQENTGELFF.

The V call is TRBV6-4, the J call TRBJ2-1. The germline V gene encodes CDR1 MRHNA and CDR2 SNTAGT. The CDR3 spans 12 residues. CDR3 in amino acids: CASSLTINEQFF.

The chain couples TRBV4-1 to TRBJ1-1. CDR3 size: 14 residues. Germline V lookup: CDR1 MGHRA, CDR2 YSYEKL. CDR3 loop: CASGNPLSITEAFF.

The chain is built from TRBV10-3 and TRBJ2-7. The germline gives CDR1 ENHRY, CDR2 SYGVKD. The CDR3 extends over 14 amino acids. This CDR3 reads CAISESGEYYEQYF.

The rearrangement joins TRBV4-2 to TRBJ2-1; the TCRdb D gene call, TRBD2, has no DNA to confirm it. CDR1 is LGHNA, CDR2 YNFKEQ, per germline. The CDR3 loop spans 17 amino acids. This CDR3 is CASSPHRDQGRYNEQFF.

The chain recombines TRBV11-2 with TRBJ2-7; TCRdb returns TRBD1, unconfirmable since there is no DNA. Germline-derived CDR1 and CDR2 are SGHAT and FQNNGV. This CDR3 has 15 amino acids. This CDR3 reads CASSLARGNSYEQYF.

The CDR3 protein is CSVEEGTGHEQFF. The chain links TRBV29-1 to TRBJ2-1; no DNA is available, so the TRBD1 call from TCRdb remains unchecked. The CDR3 covers 13 residues. The V gene's germline CDR1 is SQVTM and CDR2 ANQGSEA.

The CDR3 loop is CASTWAPSGQPQHF. The rearrangement joins TRBV28 to TRBJ1-5. Germline lookup yields CDR1 MDHEN and CDR2 SYDVKM. CDR3 length: 14 amino acids.

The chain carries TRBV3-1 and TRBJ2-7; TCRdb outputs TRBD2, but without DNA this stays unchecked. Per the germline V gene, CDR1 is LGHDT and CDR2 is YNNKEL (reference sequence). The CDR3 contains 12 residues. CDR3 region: CASGTIPYEQYF.